The T cell receptor (beta chain) under discussion was sequenced for a study of T cells in Graves' hyperthyroidism and ophthalmopathy. Study-level information: Peripheral blood samples were taken at initial diagnosis, prior to any treatment.

Authors of the study amplified TCR beta CDR3 regions from RNA transcripts. First-round RT-PCR targeting the TCR CDR3 was performed with the HTBI primer set. A single record per CDR3 protein comes from TCRdb applying MiXCR to the multiplex PCR reads. Of fewer than 350,000 distinct CDR3 sequences listed, under 25% were seen once; the top ten hold about 50%. Trimming cost V 3 bases and J 4 bases, with 13 bases left between them. The CDR3 length is 15 residues. Germline V gene data show CDR1 as SEHNR and CDR2 as FQNEAQ (reference sequence). Lactation, pregnancy, other autoimmune disease or uncontrolled infection led to exclusion of patients. The study based diagnoses on clinical symptoms, serum thyroxine and TRAb, thyroid ultrasound and orbital computed tomography. Isolation of PBMCs was performed on about 10 ml fresh peripheral blood.

This clonotype was obtained from a woman in her forties or fifties with Graves' hyperthyroidism. The V gene is TRBV7-9, the J gene TRBJ2-1; tentatively, D is TRBD1 (6 bases). Sequences were obtained from blood. CDR3 amino acids: CASSFPGHLYNEQFF. CDR3 sequence (DNA): TGTGCCAGCAGCTTCCCGGGACACCTATACAATGAGCAGTTCTTC.